The 15 T cell receptor beta chains given below trace back to one sample, sequenced in a study of shared clonotypes between healthy human individuals. Repertoires were generated with immunoSEQ multiplex PCR, while TCRdb's copy carries only in-frame clones and drops some. The sample has approximately 1.5 million clones, 95% to 99% seen once. Sequencing input: naive CD4+ T cells sorted from blood. Regarding subset: CD45RA+ positively selected. The receptors were sampled from a man under 40 in good health.

The rearrangement uses TRBV5-1 and TRBJ1-5; 11 nucleotides align to TRBD1. The J segment lost 7 bases and the V segment lost 4 bases, leaving 10 bases of the junction unmatched. This CDR3 comprises 16 residues. Germline loops: CDR1 SGHRS, CDR2 YFSETQ. The CDR3 bases are TGCGCCAGCAGCGCAAACCCGGGACAGGGGGGGCAGCCCCAGCATTTT. It is translated as CASSANPGQGGQPQHF.

Regarding this clone: Other DNA variants within this sample encode the same CDR3. This sequence joins TRBV19 and TRBJ2-3; tentatively, D is TRBD2 (6 bases). The CDR3 totals 15 residues. Germline V gives CDR1 LNHDA, CDR2 SQIVND (reference sequence). Trimming left V 5 bases short and J 0 bases short, with 12 bases between. The CDR3 region is CASSAGTASTDTQYF. CDR3 in DNA: TGTGCCAGTAGTGCCGGGACTGCGAGCACAGATACGCAGTATTTT.

On this clone: Other nucleotide sequences from this sample produce the same CDR3. V is TRBV7-3 and J is TRBJ2-2; no clear D gene. Germline V gene sequence: CDR1 SGHTA, CDR2 FQGTGA. Trimming left V 2 bases short and J 6 bases short, with 4 bases between. The CDR3 runs to 12 residues. CDR3 bases: TGTGCCAGCAGCTTACGGCCCGGGGAGCTGTTTTTT. This encodes CASSLRPGELFF.

As to this clone: This sample includes further DNA sequences coding for the same CDR3. The chain links TRBV5-4 to TRBJ2-3; 11 bases fit TRBD2. Per germline, CDR1 SGHNT and CDR2 YYREEE (reference sequence). Trimming at V came to 2 bases and at J to 0 bases, leaving 2 bases not matched to a gene. There are 16 residues in the CDR3. The CDR3 nucleotides read TGTGCCAGCAGCTTACGGACTAGCGGGAGCACAGATACGCAGTATTTT. Its translation: CASSLRTSGSTDTQYF.

The chain uses TRBV11-1 and TRBJ2-1; no clear D. V was clipped by 3 bases and J by 6 bases, with 12 bases between them. Germline CDR1 is SGHAT and CDR2 is FQDESV (reference sequence). The CDR3 spans 14 residues. Here the CDR3 reads CASSFEPVSNEQFF. As DNA, the CDR3 is TGTGCCAGCAGCTTTGAACCCGTTAGCAATGAGCAGTTCTTC.

The chain joins TRBV28 to TRBJ1-2; D gene unclear. Looked up from germline, CDR1 is MDHEN and CDR2 is SYDVKM. CDR3 size: 14 residues. Trimming took 7 bases from V and 8 from J, leaving 20 bases between them. CDR3 residues: CASISGEATWGYTF. The CDR3 DNA reads TGTGCCAGCATCAGCGGGGAGGCTACTTGGGGCTACACCTTC.

For this clone: The junction departs from the called germline gene at one end, perhaps through a read error. V and J are TRBV7-7 and TRBJ2-1; D unclear. CDR1 is SSHAT and CDR2 is FNYEAQ in the germline V gene (reference sequence). There are 14 residues in the CDR3. CDR3 sequence (DNA): TGTGCTAGCAGCGCCGATCGGGTTGGAAATGAGCAGTTCTTC. It is translated as CASSADRVGNEQFF. Looking up the rest from reference TRBV7-7 and TRBJ2-1 gives the full variable domain: GAGVSQSPRYKVTKRGQDVTLRCDPISSHATLYWYQQALGQGPEFLTYFNYEAQPDKSGLPSDRFSAERPEGSISTLTIQRTEQRDSAMYRCASSADRVGNEQFFGPGTRLTVL.

The CDR3 region has the DNA TGTGCCAGCAGGATGAGAGGTGCGGGAGGGGGACCCGGGGAGCTGTTTTTT. It codes for CASRMRGAGGGPGELFF. This rearrangement joins TRBV7-2 to TRBJ2-2; 9 positions agree with TRBD2. This CDR3 has 17 residues. Trimming cost V 6 bases and J 6 bases; bases outside gene matches: 14. The germline CDR1 and CDR2 sequences are SGHTA and FQGNSA.

The chain joins TRBV25-1 to TRBJ2-7, with 7 bases matching TRBD1. CDR3 length: 14 residues. CDR1 is MGHDK and CDR2 is SYGVNS in the germline V gene. The junction had 5 bases not matched to a gene; V was cut back by 6 bases and J by 0 bases. CDR3 sequence: CASRRDRGSYEQYF. In DNA form, the CDR3 reads TGTGCCAGCAGAAGGGACAGAGGCTCCTACGAGCAGTACTTC.

This sequence joins TRBV6-1 and TRBJ2-6; D assignment may be TRBD1 or TRBD2 (5 bases each). Trimming removed 4 bases at V and 1 base at J, with 11 bases between. Per the germline V gene, CDR1 is MNHNS and CDR2 is SASEGT. This CDR3 contains 16 residues. The CDR3 region has the DNA TGTGCCAGCAGTGGCCGGGGCACATCTGGGGCCAACGTCCTGACTTTC. Encoded protein: CASSGRGTSGANVLTF.

CDR3 sequence: CASSFSENTEAFF. The CDR3, as DNA: TGTGCCAGCAGTTTCTCAGAGAACACTGAAGCTTTCTTT. V usage is TRBV28 and J usage is TRBJ1-1; D remains ambiguous. Trimming pared 3 bases from V and 1 base from J, leaving 6 bases between. This CDR3 comprises 13 residues. The V gene's germline CDR1 is MDHEN and CDR2 SYDVKM.

The V call is TRBV9, the J call TRBJ1-4; TRBD1 matches at 9 bases. The CDR3 spans 14 residues. V gave up 1 base and J gave up 13 bases; unmatched junction bases: 8. Looked up from germline, CDR1 is SGDLS and CDR2 is YYNGEE. CDR3 loop: CASSVRDRASGLFF. CDR3 nucleotide sequence: TGTGCCAGCAGCGTAAGGGACAGGGCCAGCGGACTGTTTTTT.

This rearrangement joins TRBV19 to TRBJ1-5, with D possibly being TRBD1 (6 bases). V dropped 4 bases and J dropped 4 bases, with 17 bases sitting between them. The CDR3 covers 16 residues. Germline assignment: CDR1 LNHDA and CDR2 SQIVND (reference sequence). CDR3 sequence reads: CASSTWTVLGNQPQHF. CDR3 bases: TGTGCCAGTAGTACCTGGACAGTTTTGGGAAATCAGCCCCAGCATTTT.

This CDR3 reads CASSWGSRTSTDTQYF. The CDR3 DNA is TGTGCCAGCAGCTGGGGTAGCAGGACAAGCACAGATACGCAGTATTTT. The V and J genes are TRBV5-4 and TRBJ2-3; D is perhaps TRBD1 (5 bases). With 3 bases removed from V and 0 bases from J, the gap between germline ends came to 14 bases. The CDR3 totals 16 residues. CDR1 is SGHNT and CDR2 is YYREEE in the germline V gene (reference sequence). Using reference TRBV5-4 and TRBJ2-3 for the parts outside the CDR3, the full variable domain is ETGVTQSPTHLIKTRGQQVTLRCSSQSGHNTVSWYQQALGQGPQFIFQYYREEENGRGNFPPRFSGLQFPNYSSELNVNALELDDSALYLCASSWGSRTSTDTQYFGPGTRLTVL.

CDR3 region: CASSLAGGTFNGELFF. DNA of the CDR3: TGTGCCAGCAGCCTAGCTGGCGGGACGTTCAACGGGGAGCTGTTTTTT. The chain joins TRBV5-8 to TRBJ2-2, with a weak D call TRBD2 (6 bases). Germline V gene data show CDR1 as SGHTS and CDR2 as YDEGEE. The V and J ends lost 4 bases and 7 bases respectively, with 20 bases between them. This CDR3 region has 16 residues.